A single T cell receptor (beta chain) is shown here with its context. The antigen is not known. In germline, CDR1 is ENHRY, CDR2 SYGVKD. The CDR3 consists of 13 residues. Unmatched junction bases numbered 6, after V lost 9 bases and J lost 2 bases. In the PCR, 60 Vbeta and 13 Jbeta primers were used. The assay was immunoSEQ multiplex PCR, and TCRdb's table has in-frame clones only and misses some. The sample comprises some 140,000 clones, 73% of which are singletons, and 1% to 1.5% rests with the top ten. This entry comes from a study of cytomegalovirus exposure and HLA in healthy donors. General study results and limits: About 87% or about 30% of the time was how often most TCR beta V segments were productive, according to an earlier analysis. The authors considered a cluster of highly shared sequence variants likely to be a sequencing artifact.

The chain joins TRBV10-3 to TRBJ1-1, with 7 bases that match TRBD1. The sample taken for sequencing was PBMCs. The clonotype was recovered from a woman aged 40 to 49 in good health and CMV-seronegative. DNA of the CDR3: TGTGCCATAAGGGACAGAAGTAACACTGAAGCTTTCTTT. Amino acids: CAIRDRSNTEAFF.